This T cell receptor (beta chain) was identified in a study of blood T cell repertoires in COVID-19. Study at large: Acute and convalescent COVID-19 samples came from the United States, Italy and Spain. Sources were T cells, B-cell-depleted T cells, or PBMCs; the material itself was cDNA or gDNA.

As handled by the study authors: Nucleated cell number was recorded as an estimate derived from reference gene primer amplification. This table comes from immunoSEQ multiplex PCR, and its TCRdb copy is limited to in-frame clones, with some not included. D and trimming were read from the DNA, whereas the V and J calls and clone size are those reported in that table. The sample records 240,000 or so clones, approximately 86% being singletons. Germline V gene data show CDR1 as MNHEY and CDR2 as SVGEGT. V was clipped by 2 bases and J by 2 bases; unmatched bases: 5. The CDR3 is 15 amino acids. This rearrangement joins TRBV6-2 or TRBV6-3 to TRBJ2-7; 8 bases agree with TRBD1. The TCR was taken from a woman in her 30s with acute or convalescent COVID-19. The sample comprised peripheral blood. This chain's CDR3 is CASSYPRTGTYEQYF. Written as DNA, the CDR3 is TGTGCCAGCAGTTACCCCCGGACAGGGACCTACGAGCAGTACTTC.